A single sample gave rise to the 19 T cell receptor beta chains below, sequenced in a study of blood T cell repertoires in COVID-19 (dated by TCRdb to about 2020). Library generation was performed with the immunoSEQ multiplex PCR assay. TCRdb's version of the immuneACCESS table is confined to in-frame rearrangements and falls short of the full clone set. An unresolved V gene accounts for under half of the shortfall where checked; the remainder is of unknown origin. This sample gives 98,000 or so clones in total; 88% of them show up just once. Of the sample, approximately 2.5% is held by the ten largest clones. The specimen was peripheral blood. The receptors derive from a human donor in a cohort sampled during active COVID-19.

This clone has a handful of counts. V usage is TRBV5-4 and J usage is TRBJ1-6; no firm D call. Trimming removed 2 bases from V and 7 bases from J, with 10 bases in between. The CDR3 has 14 residues. Germline CDR1 SGHNT, CDR2 YYREEE (reference sequence). The CDR3: CASSLDRYNSPLHF. The CDR3 nucleotides are TGTGCCAGCAGCTTAGATAGATACAATTCACCCCTCCACTTT.

The chain links TRBV29-1 to TRBJ2-1, with 8 positions matching TRBD2. CDR1 and CDR2 (germline): SQVTM, ANQGSEA. J was trimmed by 7 bases and V by 6 bases; bases with no gene match: 5. This CDR3 comprises 12 residues. The CDR3 spells CSVREGWNEQFF. CDR3 sequence (DNA): TGCAGCGTCCGGGAGGGGTGGAATGAGCAGTTCTTC.

The V and J genes are TRBV2 and TRBJ1-4, with 7 bases lining up with TRBD1. This CDR3 is 14 amino acids long. V lost 4 bases, J lost 2 bases, and 1 base stayed unmatched. Germline assignment: CDR1 SNHLY and CDR2 FYNNEI. CDR3 in DNA: TGTGCCAGCAGTGCAGGGGGTACTAATGAAAAACTGTTTTTT. Translated, it gives CASSAGGTNEKLFF.

There are a few counts of this clone. CDR3 DNA: TGTGCCAGCAGCTTATCAACTGGAGCCTATGGCTACACCTTC. Amino acid sequence: CASSLSTGAYGYTF. The chain joins TRBV11-2 to TRBJ1-2; D is unresolved. The CDR3 contains 14 residues. Germline CDR1 is SGHAT and CDR2 is FQNNGV. Trimming left V 2 bases short and J 4 bases short, with 11 bases between.

The rearrangement links TRBV18 to TRBJ2-7; 7 positions agree with TRBD1. Germline assignment: CDR1 KGHSH and CDR2 LQKENI. J was trimmed by 4 bases and V by 6 bases; bases with no gene match: 9. The CDR3 has 14 residues. CDR3 region: CASSLGQTRYEQYF. The CDR3 coding sequence is TGTGCCAGCTCCCTGGGACAGACCCGATACGAGCAGTACTTC.

The gene calls are TRBV15 and TRBJ2-7; TRBD1 might be the D (6 bases). Trimming pared 8 bases from V and 9 bases from J, leaving 20 bases between. CDR3 size: 13 residues. Germline V lookup: CDR1 LNHNV, CDR2 YYDKDF (reference sequence). CDR3 DNA sequence: TGTGCCACCTCAGAGGGGACAACCGTTTGGCAGTACTTC. Protein product: CATSEGTTVWQYF.

The V call is TRBV19, the J call TRBJ1-2, with 7 nucleotides matching TRBD1. The CDR3 runs to 12 residues. The V gene end was trimmed by 8 bases and the J gene end by 6 bases; junction bases not matched to a gene: 6. Germline loops: CDR1 LNHDA, CDR2 SQIVND (reference sequence). DNA for the CDR3: TGTGCCAGTTCTAAGGGGGCCGATGGCTACACCTTC. This encodes CASSKGADGYTF.

This clone was recorded a few times. This chain uses TRBV5-4 with TRBJ1-3; TRBD1 is a possible D gene (6 bases). CDR1 SGHNT and CDR2 YYREEE come from the germline V gene (reference sequence). The CDR3 extends over 16 amino acids. With 1 base removed from V and 4 bases from J, the gap between germline ends came to 15 bases. In DNA, the CDR3 is TGTGCCAGCAGCTTGAACGACAGGATGCGCGGAAACACCATATATTTT. Its translation is CASSLNDRMRGNTIYF.

V gene TRBV10-2 combines with J gene TRBJ1-2; possible D gene TRBD1, 6 bases. V lost 2 bases and J lost 4, with 8 bases in between. This CDR3 has 13 amino acids. The germline V gene has CDR1 WSHSY and CDR2 SAAADI. The CDR3 here is CASSEGGAYGYTF. The CDR3 DNA reads as TGCGCCAGCAGTGAGGGGGGGGCCTATGGCTACACCTTC.

The rearrangement uses TRBV6-5 and TRBJ1-1; D is ambiguous. Looked up from germline, CDR1 is MNHEY and CDR2 is SVGAGI. The germline V and J ends were trimmed by 8 bases and 5 bases, with 15 bases remaining between them. The CDR3 totals 13 residues. The CDR3 nucleotides read TGTGCCAGCGGCCCGACGGGGATAACTGAAGCTTTCTTT. Its protein product is CASGPTGITEAFF.

The chain employs TRBV6-5 and TRBJ2-3; 9 bases agree with TRBD2. This CDR3 spans 15 amino acids. V was pared by 2 bases and J by 3 bases, with 3 bases of the junction left unmatched. Germline values: CDR1 MNHEY, CDR2 SVGAGI. CDR3 sequence reads: CASSYLGLATDTQYF. CDR3 DNA: TGTGCCAGCAGTTACCTGGGACTAGCAACAGATACGCAGTATTTT.

CDR3 sequence (DNA): TGCGCCAGCAGGCGACAGGGTGGCACTGAAGCTTTCTTT. It translates to CASRRQGGTEAFF. The chain has TRBV5-1 and TRBJ1-1; 7 bases are a match to TRBD1. Germline V lookup: CDR1 SGHRS, CDR2 YFSETQ. The CDR3 sequence is 13 residues long. With 5 bases clipped from V and 4 bases from J, the junction kept 5 bases outside the gene matches. Full variable domain (rest looked up from reference TRBV5-1 and TRBJ1-1): KAGVTQTPRYLIKTRGQQVTLSCSPISGHRSVSWYQQTPGQGLQFLFEYFSETQRNKGNFPGRFSGRQFSNSRSEMNVSTLELGDSALYLCASRRQGGTEAFFGQGTRLTVV.

This chain links TRBV5-6 with TRBJ1-5; D unresolved. Germline CDR1 and CDR2: SGHDT and YYEEEE. With 2 bases removed from V and 1 base from J, the gap between germline ends came to 10 bases. The CDR3 covers 15 residues. The CDR3 here is CASSLSPSSNQPQHF. The CDR3 DNA follows: TGTGCCAGCAGCTTAAGCCCCTCGAGCAATCAGCCCCAGCATTTT.

This chain links TRBV3-1 (or the pseudogene TRBV3-2) with TRBJ1-1; TRBD1 matches at 11 bases. Germline V gene sequence: CDR1 LGHDT, CDR2 YNNKEL (reference sequence). This CDR3 spans 14 amino acids. J gave up 2 bases and V 4 bases, and 0 bases lay outside the gene matches. The CDR3 nucleotides read TGTGCCAGCAGCCGGACAGGGGGCAACACTGAAGCTTTCTTT. Its translation is CASSRTGGNTEAFF.

V is TRBV7-2 and J is TRBJ2-7, with TRBD1 identical over 8 bases. V was clipped by 0 bases and J by 1 base; unmatched bases: 8. CDR1 and CDR2 (germline): SGHTA, FQGNSA. This CDR3 is built from 17 residues. The CDR3 coding sequence is TGTGCCAGCAGCTTAGCTGTCGGGACAGGTTTGTCCTACGAGCAGTACTTC. Its translation: CASSLAVGTGLSYEQYF.

The chain joins TRBV27 to TRBJ1-1, with 7 bases lining up with TRBD1. The V and J ends lost 7 bases and 4 bases, in that order; junction bases with no gene match: 6. CDR1 and CDR2 from the germline V gene are MNHEY and SMNVEV (reference sequence). This CDR3 spans 13 amino acids. Written as DNA, the CDR3 is TGTGCCAGCACCACAGGGGACCGCACTGAAGCTTTCTTT. Its translation: CASTTGDRTEAFF.

V usage is TRBV5-1 and J usage is TRBJ2-1; 11 nucleotides align to TRBD1. The CDR3 has 16 residues. V was pared by 4 bases and J by 4 bases, with 7 bases of the junction left unmatched. CDR1 is SGHRS, CDR2 YFSETQ, per germline. The CDR3 nucleotides read TGCGCCAGCAGCGGCCGGACAGGGGGCTCGTACAATGAGCAGTTCTTC. This sequence encodes CASSGRTGGSYNEQFF.

J is TRBJ1-1 and V is TRBV18; D gene ambiguous. V was trimmed by 2 bases and J by 4 bases, leaving 11 bases between them. Per the germline V gene, CDR1 is KGHSH and CDR2 is LQKENI. This CDR3 contains 14 residues. The CDR3 loop is CASSPRETFTEAFF. The DNA of the CDR3 is TGTGCCAGCTCACCAAGGGAGACGTTCACTGAAGCTTTCTTT. Full variable domain (remainder filled in from reference TRBV18 and TRBJ1-1): NAGVMQNPRHLVRRRGQEARLRCSPMKGHSHVYWYRQLPEEGLKFMVYLQKENIIDESGMPKERFSAEFPKEGPSILRIQQVVRGDSAAYFCASSPRETFTEAFFGQGTRLTVV.

The chain has TRBV7-2 and TRBJ1-1; D is uncertain. The V end was cut by 5 bases, the J end by 0 bases, with 10 bases between. The CDR3 is 14 amino acids. Germline CDR1 reads SGHTA; CDR2 reads FQGNSA. The CDR3 region is CASSRDTMNTEAFF. In nucleotides, the CDR3 is TGTGCCAGCAGCCGCGACACCATGAACACTGAAGCTTTCTTT.